These T cell receptor beta chains were read from a single sample in a study of regulatory T cells in long-lasting Graves disease. TCRdb passed the multiplex PCR reads through MiXCR, listing each CDR3 protein once. The sample lists about 470,000 distinct CDR3 sequences; less than 25% were seen once. Sequencing was performed on peripheral blood mononuclear cells (PBMCs), taken when the disease was refractory, from a patient treated with antithyroid drugs. The receptors were gathered from a female donor with Graves disease. The CDR3 runs from the conserved cysteine through the conserved F or W. A D gene is named only where the DNA matches it firmly. Clone size, where shown, is once, few, many, or a class for clones that have expanded.

CDR3 DNA,CDR3 protein,clone size,D gene,J gene,V gene
TGTGCCAGCAGTTTTCAGATGCTCTCCTACAATGAGCAGTTCTTC,CASSFQMLSYNEQFF,many,-,TRBJ2-1,TRBV28
TGTGCCAGCAGCCAACTAGCGGGAGTGAACGAGCAGTACTTC,CASSQLAGVNEQYF,few,TRBD2,TRBJ2-7,TRBV6-1
TGTGCCAGTAGTATAAGTACAACAGCTCAATACGAGCAGTACTTC,CASSISTTAQYEQYF,-,-,TRBJ2-7,TRBV19
TGTGCCAGCAGCTTAGTAGCGGGAACCCAAGAGACCCAGTACTTC,CASSLVAGTQETQYF,many,TRBD2,TRBJ2-5,TRBV7-6
TGTGCCAGCAGACTCGTCGGGGGGGGCGAGACCCAGTACTTC,CASRLVGGGETQYF,many,TRBD2,TRBJ2-5,TRBV6-1
TGTGCCAGCACCCAGGCACGGGGCAGGGGTAGCGGAGAGACCCAGTACTTC,CASTQARGRGSGETQYF,few,-,TRBJ2-5,TRBV6-1
TGTGCCAGCAGTGATTCTCCCCCAGGAAGAGCGGGGGGCACTGAAGCTTTCTTT,CASSDSPPGRAGGTEAFF,many,-,TRBJ1-1,TRBV2
TGTGCCAGCAGTTTATATTCGATTAGTGACAGGGGCATTTATAGTGAAAGGCGAAAACTGTTTTTT,CASSLYSISDRGIYSERRKLFF,many,TRBD1,TRBJ1-4,TRBV28
TGTGCCAGCACACCCCAGGGTAACTCACCCCTCCACTTT,CASTPQGNSPLHF,many,-,TRBJ1-6,TRBV28
TGTGCCAGTAGTTCCCGGGGACAGTTCAATGAAAAACTGTTTTTT,CASSSRGQFNEKLFF,few,TRBD1,TRBJ1-4,TRBV19
TGTGCCAGCAGCATCGGGACAGAGGGCTACGAGCAGTACTTC,CASSIGTEGYEQYF,many,TRBD1,TRBJ2-7,TRBV5-4
TGTGCCAGCAGTTACACCGAAATTGCAGGGTATAGCTCTGGCTACACCTTC,CASSYTEIAGYSSGYTF,many,-,TRBJ1-2,TRBV6-2/TRBV6-3
TGTGCCAGCAGTTACAGGGGGCTCGATGAAGCTTTCTTT,CASSYRGLDEAFF,few,TRBD1,TRBJ1-1,TRBV6-5
TGTGCCAGCAGTTACGGGGGGGATCGATACAATGAGCAGTTCTTC,CASSYGGDRYNEQFF,-,TRBD2,TRBJ2-1,TRBV6-2/TRBV6-3
TGTGCCTGGAGCCGCGCCGTCGGGTCTGGAAACACCATATATTTT,CAWSRAVGSGNTIYF,-,-,TRBJ1-3,TRBV30
TGTGCCAGCAGCTTGAGCGGGAGATCCTACAATGAGCAGTTCTTC,CASSLSGRSYNEQFF,-,TRBD2,TRBJ2-1,TRBV11-2
TGTGCCAGCAACGGGGCGCCGGACGAGCAGTACTTC,CASNGAPDEQYF,-,-,TRBJ2-7,TRBV5-6
TGTGCCAGCAGCCTACCCGGACAGGGGGTCGAGAACACTGAAGCTTTCTTT,CASSLPGQGVENTEAFF,many,TRBD1,TRBJ1-1,TRBV11-3
TGTGCCTGGAGGCTTCTCGGCGGCTATGGCTACACCTTC,CAWRLLGGYGYTF,few,-,TRBJ1-2,TRBV30
TGCGCCAGCAGCCGAGGAGATAGCGGGAGTAACGAGCAGTACTTC,CASSRGDSGSNEQYF,-,TRBD2,TRBJ2-7,TRBV4-3
TGTGCCAGCAGCCAAGATCCGGGGCTTACTAGGCGGGCTTTCTTT,CASSQDPGLTRRAFF,-,-,TRBJ1-1,TRBV4-2
TGTGCCAGCAGCCCTCAGGGGTCTGACTACGAGCAGTACTTC,CASSPQGSDYEQYF,many,-,TRBJ2-7,TRBV28
TGTGCCTGGAGCCTGGGTGTTGGCTACACCTTC,CAWSLGVGYTF,few,-,TRBJ1-2,TRBV30
TGTGCCAGCAGTCCCCGACAGGGACTAAACTATGGCTACACCTTC,CASSPRQGLNYGYTF,many,TRBD1,TRBJ1-2,TRBV11-2
TGCAGCGTTGCCTCCGGGACGGCGAACACTGAAGCTTTCTTT,CSVASGTANTEAFF,few,-,TRBJ1-1,TRBV29-1
TGTGCCAGCAGCGAAAGCGAGGGCGTAAACATTCAGTACTTC,CASSESEGVNIQYF,few,-,TRBJ2-4,TRBV7-9
TGTGCCAGCAGCTTATTGGCAGGGCCCTACGAGCAGTACTTC,CASSLLAGPYEQYF,many,-,TRBJ2-7,TRBV11-2
TGCAGTGCTCCCCAGGGTCCTAAGCCAGAGACCCAGTACTTC,CSAPQGPKPETQYF,many,-,TRBJ2-5,TRBV20-1
TGTGCCAGCAGACGACACAAAGCGGATCCCCCTGGAAACACCATATATTTT,CASRRHKADPPGNTIYF,few,-,TRBJ1-3,TRBV2
TGTGACAGCAGCCCCAGCTACGAGCAGTACTTC,CDSSPSYEQYF,once,-,TRBJ2-7,TRBV6-2/TRBV6-3
TGTGCCAGCAGCTTAGCCGGGGCGTCGGTAAACGAGCAGTACTTC,CASSLAGASVNEQYF,-,-,TRBJ2-7,TRBV7-3
TGTGCCAGTAGTATCCGGGCCGGCGATAATTCACCCCTCCACTTT,CASSIRAGDNSPLHF,few,-,TRBJ1-6,TRBV19
TGCGCCAGCAGCAGACTAGCGGGAGGTGCGGGGGAGCAGTACTTC,CASSRLAGGAGEQYF,few,TRBD2,TRBJ2-7,TRBV10-1
TGCGCCAGCAGCTTGGGGGCGGGAATCACCGGGGAGCTGTTTTTT,CASSLGAGITGELFF,-,-,TRBJ2-2,TRBV5-1
TGCGCCAGCAGCCAACCTGGACTAGCGGGAGGGCCTGGCGGGGAGCTGTTTTTT,CASSQPGLAGGPGGELFF,-,TRBD2,TRBJ2-2,TRBV4-1
TGCGCCAGCAGCTTGAATCGGAGGTCGGGGAACACTGAAGCTTTCTTT,CASSLNRRSGNTEAFF,few,-,TRBJ1-1,TRBV5-1
TGTGCCAGCAATCCCCCGGGCTCCTACGAGCAGTACTTC,CASNPPGSYEQYF,-,-,TRBJ2-7,TRBV7-9
TGTGCCAGCAGTTACCCAGGGGGGGGCGACACTGAAGCTTTCTTT,CASSYPGGGDTEAFF,few,TRBD1,TRBJ1-1,TRBV6-5
TGTGCCAGCAGTCCACTCCGGGGACAGGGTAACGAAAAACTGTTTTTT,CASSPLRGQGNEKLFF,many,TRBD1,TRBJ1-4,TRBV6-1
TGTGCCAGCAGTCCCGGGACAGGGTGGGAGACCCAGTACTTC,CASSPGTGWETQYF,many,TRBD1,TRBJ2-5,TRBV28
TGCAGTGCTAGTAGGACAGCCGTTAGCAATCAGCCCCAGCATTTT,CSASRTAVSNQPQHF,many,-,TRBJ1-5,TRBV20-1
TGTGCCAGCAGCCCAGGGAACTGGTATAATTCACCCCTCCACTTT,CASSPGNWYNSPLHF,few,-,TRBJ1-6,TRBV9
TGTGCCAGCATCGCTCAATTGACCAGCTATAATTCACCCCTCCACTTT,CASIAQLTSYNSPLHF,many,-,TRBJ1-6,TRBV2
TGTGCCAGCAGCTCTAGCGGGGGGGCTTCGGAGACCCAGTACTTC,CASSSSGGASETQYF,many,TRBD2,TRBJ2-5,TRBV28
TGCAGCGTTCGAATGGGACCAGAGACCCAGTACTTC,CSVRMGPETQYF,few,-,TRBJ2-5,TRBV29-1
TGCGCCAGCAGCTTGGGCCATCGAAGGCGGACTGAAGCTTTCTTT,CASSLGHRRRTEAFF,-,-,TRBJ1-1,TRBV5-1
TGTGCCAGCACCCTGACCCTCTTCGGTCAGCCCCAGCATTTT,CASTLTLFGQPQHF,many,-,TRBJ1-5,TRBV28
TGTGCCAGCACCAGAGGGGTGGCCAATAATGAAAAACTGTTTTTT,CASTRGVANNEKLFF,many,-,TRBJ1-4,TRBV2
TGTGCCAGCAGCTTTGACACCCATGGCCAGGAATACTCCTACGAGCAGTACTTC,CASSFDTHGQEYSYEQYF,-,-,TRBJ2-7,TRBV28
TGTGCCACCAGCAGACTGCCGGGACAGTACTCTGGAAACACCATATATTTT,CATSRLPGQYSGNTIYF,few,TRBD1,TRBJ1-3,TRBV15